This TCR beta chain stems from a study of blood T cell repertoires in COVID-19. Sequencing was performed with immunoSEQ multiplex PCR; in TCRdb, only in-frame clones are kept and a portion is missing. The sample yields about 150,000 clones, roughly 83% seen once. The CDR3 runs to 12 residues. Germline V gene sequence: CDR1 LNHDA, CDR2 SQIVND (reference sequence). V trimming: 9 bases; J trimming: 6 bases; junction bases outside the gene matches: 4. Sequenced material: peripheral blood. The chain employs TRBV19 and TRBJ1-5; the match to TRBD1 covers 8 bases. The clonotype originates from a woman aged 55-75 years with acute or convalescent COVID-19. Here the CDR3 reads CASGQGAQPQHF. CDR3 nucleotides: TGTGCCAGCGGGCAGGGGGCTCAGCCCCAGCATTTT.